Following are 10 T cell receptor beta chains from one sample sequenced in a study of blood T cell repertoires in COVID-19. TCRdb's copy holds only in-frame clones and misses some; the assay was immunoSEQ multiplex PCR. The sample has fewer than 400,000 clones, around 84% seen once. Material for sequencing was PBMCs or T cells enriched from blood (not recorded which). The origin of the receptors is a woman aged 25 to 45 who had been exposed to COVID-19.

J is TRBJ1-5 and V is TRBV5-1, with 8 bases matching TRBD1. The CDR3 contains 14 residues. The germline gives CDR1 SGHRS, CDR2 YFSETQ. V lost 3 bases, J lost 4 bases, and 3 bases stayed unmatched. CDR3 coding DNA: TGCGCCAGCAGCTCGACAGGGGATAATCAGCCCCAGCATTTT. Protein sequence: CASSSTGDNQPQHF.

This chain uses TRBV28 with TRBJ2-7, with 8 bases that match TRBD1. CDR1 is MDHEN and CDR2 is SYDVKM in the germline V gene. The ends lost 7 bases at V and 2 bases at J; junction bases unmatched: 7. CDR3 length: 14 amino acids. In DNA form, the CDR3 reads TGTGCCAGCACTTGGGGGGACAGGCCCTACGAGCAGTACTTC. Translating gives CASTWGDRPYEQYF. The full variable domain, with the rest looked up from reference TRBV28 and TRBJ2-7, is DVKVTQSSRYLVKRTGEKVFLECVQDMDHENMFWYRQDPGLGLRLIYFSYDVKMKEKGDIPEGYSVSREKKERFSLILESASTNQTSMYLCASTWGDRPYEQYFGPGTRLTVT.

This chain joins TRBV18 and TRBJ2-5; TRBD1 aligns across 10 bases. V lost 3 bases and J lost 5; bases outside the gene matches: 6. CDR3 length equals 15 residues. From germline, CDR1 is KGHSH and CDR2 LQKENI. CDR3 sequence (DNA): TGTGCCAGCTCACCTCTCCGGACAGGGGGGGAGACCCAGTACTTC. It is translated as CASSPLRTGGETQYF.

This clone has a count of ten or more. The chain carries TRBV28 and TRBJ1-5; weak D call: TRBD1 (6 bases). Germline V gene sequence: CDR1 MDHEN, CDR2 SYDVKM. The CDR3 is 16 residues long. Trimming took 6 bases from V and 0 from J, leaving 15 bases between them. DNA for the CDR3: TGTGCCAGCAGCAAATCCAGGGGTTATAGCAATCAGCCCCAGCATTTT. Its translation: CASSKSRGYSNQPQHF.

V and J are TRBV28 and TRBJ2-1, with 8 positions matching TRBD2. There are 15 residues in the CDR3. V gave up 3 bases and J gave up 5 bases; unmatched junction bases: 6. Germline V gives CDR1 MDHEN, CDR2 SYDVKM. The CDR3 loop is CASSLGGRIHNEQFF. Written as DNA, the CDR3 is TGTGCCAGCAGTTTGGGCGGGAGGATCCACAATGAGCAGTTCTTC.

The chain employs TRBV4-1 and TRBJ2-7, with 7 bases fitting TRBD2. The germline V gene has CDR1 MGHRA and CDR2 YSYEKL. The CDR3 runs 15 residues. V was pared by 4 bases and J by 1 base, with 7 bases of the junction left unmatched. The CDR3 spells CASSLRLAASYEQYF. The CDR3 nucleotides are TGCGCCAGCAGCCTTCGACTAGCCGCTTCCTACGAGCAGTACTTC.

This sequence joins TRBV7-9 and TRBJ2-5; 10 positions agree with TRBD1. The CDR3 loop spans 14 amino acids. V lost 5 bases and J lost 5; bases outside the gene matches: 5. Germline V CDR1 and CDR2: SEHNR, FQNEAQ (reference sequence). The CDR3 DNA reads TGTGCCAGCAGCCCTCGACAGGGGGCGGAGACCCAGTACTTC. This sequence encodes CASSPRQGAETQYF. Full variable domain (outside the CDR3, taken from reference TRBV7-9 and TRBJ2-5): DTGVSQNPRHKITKRGQNVTFRCDPISEHNRLYWYRQTLGQGPEFLTYFQNEAQLEKSRLLSDRFSAERPKGSFSTLEIQRTEQGDSAMYLCASSPRQGAETQYFGPGTRLLVL.

The table lists this clone with a count of one. The chain couples TRBV2 to TRBJ2-6, with 7 bases matching TRBD2. The CDR3 is 17 residues long. V shed 6 bases and J 1 base; nucleotides not matched to a gene: 9. Per the germline V gene, CDR1 is SNHLY and CDR2 is FYNNEI. The CDR3 region is CASRRALAGSGANVLTF. In nucleotides, the CDR3 is TGTGCCAGCAGACGGGCCTTAGCGGGTTCTGGGGCCAACGTCCTGACTTTC. The entire variable domain, with the rest obtained from reference TRBV2 and TRBJ2-6, is as follows: EPEVTQTPSHQVTQMGQEVILRCVPISNHLYFYWYRQILGQKVEFLVSFYNNEISEKSEIFDDQFSVERPDGSNFTLKIRSTKLEDSAMYFCASRRALAGSGANVLTFGAGSRLTVL.

The rearrangement joins TRBV3-1 (or the pseudogene TRBV3-2) to TRBJ1-1; 8 bases are shared with TRBD1. The CDR3 length is 14 residues. Germline assignment: CDR1 LGHDT and CDR2 YNNKEL (reference sequence). V lost 3 bases, J lost 8 bases, and 8 bases stayed unmatched. CDR3 sequence (DNA): TGTGCCAGCAGCCAGCAGGGGGCTATATCCGAAGCTTTCTTT. Its translation is CASSQQGAISEAFF.

V is TRBV19 and J is TRBJ2-7; D perhaps matches TRBD1 (6 bases). The CDR3 has 15 amino acids. The V gene lost 5 bases and the J gene lost 1 base, with 15 bases spanning the gap. Germline lookup yields CDR1 LNHDA and CDR2 SQIVND (reference sequence). This CDR3 reads CASSPRSGASYEQYF. The DNA of the CDR3 is TGTGCCAGTAGTCCTAGATCAGGGGCATCCTACGAGCAGTACTTC.